The 13 T cell receptor beta chains given below trace back to one sample, sequenced in a study of beta chain features in type 1 diabetes. General study results and limits: Shorter TCRB CDR3s, moderately but significantly so, marked every one of the four CD4+ subsets in Type 1 diabetes patients.

Expressed TCRB transcripts were sequenced after all isolated RNA was converted to cDNA. Data came from immunoSEQ multiplex PCR; TCRdb stores just in-frame clones and leaves some out. The sample records over 150,000 clones, approximately 7.9% being singletons. Their target antigens are unknown. Sequencing used central memory CD4+ T cells from blood. These receptors were taken from a man younger than 35 with type 1 diabetes.

The chain recombines TRBV28 with TRBJ2-1; TRBD1 agrees at 11 bases. In germline, CDR1 is MDHEN, CDR2 SYDVKM. The CDR3 spans 15 residues. The trim removed 5 bases at V and 3 bases at J, leaving 3 bases unmatched. The CDR3 protein is CASSPGTGGYNEQFF. CDR3 nucleotides: TGTGCCAGCAGTCCCGGGACAGGGGGCTACAATGAGCAGTTCTTC.

The chain recombines TRBV5-1 with TRBJ1-5, with 7 bases aligning to TRBD1. The CDR3 contains 14 residues. The V gene's germline CDR1 is SGHRS and CDR2 YFSETQ. Germline trimming cut 4 bases from V and 3 bases from J; bases unmatched to any gene: 4. CDR3 sequence reads: CASSPGQLNQPQHF. CDR3 sequence (DNA): TGCGCCAGCAGCCCGGGACAGCTCAATCAGCCCCAGCATTTT.

This clone was detected a few times. The J gene is TRBJ2-7, the V gene TRBV5-4; TRBD1 agrees at 8 bases. J was trimmed by 4 bases and V by 0 bases; bases with no gene match: 3. CDR1 is SGHNT, CDR2 YYREEE, per germline (reference sequence). This CDR3 has 14 amino acids. Written as DNA, the CDR3 is TGTGCCAGCAGCTTGGACCACAGGGGGTACGAGCAGTACTTC. Protein product: CASSLDHRGYEQYF.

This clone was recorded at least ten times. V and J are TRBV2 and TRBJ2-1, with 12 bases that match TRBD2. Germline V gene lookup returns CDR1 SNHLY and CDR2 FYNNEI. J was trimmed by 8 bases and V by 6 bases; bases with no gene match: 8. The CDR3 is 15 amino acids. The CDR3 DNA follows: TGTGCCAGCAGGGAACGGACTAGCGGGACCCATGAGCAGTTCTTC. Translating it yields CASRERTSGTHEQFF.

This chain uses TRBV30 with TRBJ1-1, with D perhaps TRBD1 (6 bases). V was cut by 4 bases and J by 7 bases, with 19 bases left in between. Germline CDR1 and CDR2: GTSNPN and SVGIG (reference sequence). This CDR3 is 14 amino acids long. CDR3 nucleotide sequence: TGTGCCTGGAAAAAACACAGGGTGCTCCTTGAAGCTTTCTTT. Amino acids: CAWKKHRVLLEAFF.

J is TRBJ2-1 and V is TRBV29-1, with 7 bases fitting TRBD2. Germline-derived CDR1 and CDR2 are SQVTM and ANQGSEA. V lost 5 bases and J lost 7; bases outside the gene matches: 5. CDR3 length: 12 residues. This chain's CDR3 is CSVIRAGNEQFF. The DNA of the CDR3 is TGCAGCGTTATCCGAGCGGGGAATGAGCAGTTCTTC.

V is TRBV19 and J is TRBJ1-5; D not certain. V gave up 9 bases and J gave up 4 bases, with 16 bases separating them. The germline CDR1 and CDR2 sequences are LNHDA and SQIVND (reference sequence). This CDR3 is 14 amino acids long. The chain's CDR3 is CASTLSGGNQPQHF. The CDR3 bases are TGTGCCAGCACACTAAGTGGTGGGAATCAGCCCCAGCATTTT. The full variable domain, its missing parts supplied by reference TRBV19 and TRBJ1-5, is DGGITQSPKYLFRKEGQNVTLSCEQNLNHDAMYWYRQDPGQGLRLIYYSQIVNDFQKGDIAEGYSVSREKKESFPLTVTSAQKNPTAFYLCASTLSGGNQPQHFGDGTRLSIL.

The CDR3 DNA sequence: TGTGCCACCAGCTCAAGACAGACCATGAACACTGAAGCTTTCTTT. Its translation: CATSSRQTMNTEAFF. J is TRBJ1-1 and V is TRBV15, with D maybe TRBD1 (5 bases). The CDR3 spans 15 residues. The germline CDR1 and CDR2 sequences are LNHNV and YYDKDF (reference sequence). The germline V and J ends were trimmed by 5 bases and 0 bases, with 13 bases remaining between them.

This clone was observed a few times. The V gene is TRBV9, the J gene TRBJ2-1, with TRBD2 matching 8 bases. The CDR3 consists of 15 residues. The V gene's germline CDR1 is SGDLS and CDR2 YYNGEE. Unmatched junction bases numbered 6, after V lost 0 bases and J lost 7 bases. CDR3 nucleotides: TGTGCCAGCAGCGTAGGGACTAGCAGATGGAATGAGCAGTTCTTC. Protein: CASSVGTSRWNEQFF.

The table lists this clone with a few counts. The genes are TRBV14 and TRBJ2-1; D is possibly TRBD1 (6 bases). The germline V gene encodes CDR1 SGHDN and CDR2 FVKESK. The CDR3 has 15 amino acids. The germline V and J ends were trimmed by 4 bases and 3 bases, with 13 bases remaining between them. The CDR3 is CASSPWGRGYNEQFF. The CDR3 DNA reads TGTGCCAGCAGCCCTTGGGGGCGCGGCTACAATGAGCAGTTCTTC. The full variable domain, completed using reference TRBV14 and TRBJ2-1, is EAGVTQFPSHSVIEKGQTVTLRCDPISGHDNLYWYRRVMGKEIKFLLHFVKESKQDESGMPNNRFLAERTGGTYSTLKVQPAELEDSGVYFCASSPWGRGYNEQFFGPGTRLTVL.

This clone was observed a handful of times. The rearrangement joins TRBV11-2 to TRBJ2-2; D is undetermined. V was shortened by 5 bases and J by 6 bases, with 10 bases between the two germline ends. The CDR3 loop spans 13 amino acids. Germline loops: CDR1 SGHAT, CDR2 FQNNGV. The CDR3 reads CASSPSRSGELFF. The DNA of the CDR3 is TGTGCCAGCAGCCCTAGTCGCTCCGGGGAGCTGTTTTTT.

The V call is TRBV6-5, the J call TRBJ1-5; 7 bases line up with TRBD1. Germline V gives CDR1 MNHEY, CDR2 SVGAGI. The CDR3 is 13 residues long. V lost 6 bases and J lost 5; bases outside the gene matches: 4. The CDR3 here is CASSPDRHQPQHF. CDR3 coding DNA: TGTGCCAGCAGCCCGGACAGGCATCAGCCCCAGCATTTT.

A few counts support this clone. The rearrangement links TRBV7-9 to TRBJ2-1; D is perhaps TRBD2 (6 bases). Trimming left V 4 bases short and J 3 bases short, with 13 bases between. CDR3 size: 15 residues. Germline-derived CDR1 and CDR2 are SEHNR and FQNEAQ (reference sequence). CDR3 region: CASSWGLSIYNEQFF. The CDR3 nucleotides read TGTGCCAGCAGCTGGGGACTTAGCATCTACAATGAGCAGTTCTTC.